This entry lists 8 T cell receptor beta chains sequenced from one sample in a study of T cell responses to AZD1222 COVID-19 vaccine. Profiling relied on immunoSEQ multiplex PCR, and the TCRdb table lists in-frame clones only, not all of them. The sample records tens of thousands of clones, around nine tenths being singletons. Specimen: peripheral blood, collected on day 0 of AZD1222 vaccination. The receptors originated from an adult in good health.

This sequence joins TRBV18 and TRBJ2-3, with 8 nucleotides matching TRBD2. The CDR3 is 15 amino acids. Germline V gives CDR1 KGHSH, CDR2 LQKENI. Trimming cost V 6 bases and J 5 bases; bases outside gene matches: 10. CDR3 DNA sequence: TGTGCCAGCTCCCGGACTAGCCTCGGTGGAGATACGCAGTATTTT. This codes for CASSRTSLGGDTQYF.

This CDR3 is CASSQVEQGLQPQHF. CDR3 nucleotides: TGTGCCAGCAGCCAAGTTGAACAGGGGCTTCAGCCCCAGCATTTT. The rearrangement links TRBV4-2 to TRBJ1-5; 7 bases match TRBD1. Losses at the gene ends were 1 base for V and 6 bases for J; bases not matched to a gene: 6. Germline CDR1 is LGHNA and CDR2 is YNFKEQ. This CDR3 is 15 amino acids long.

The chain links TRBV7-3 to TRBJ2-5; unclear D gene. The CDR3 totals 12 residues. Trimming cost V 5 bases and J 5 bases, with 9 bases left between them. CDR1 and CDR2 (germline): SGHTA, FQGTGA. The DNA for the CDR3 is TGTGCCAGCAGCCGGCGTGGGGAGACCCAGTACTTC. Its translation: CASSRRGETQYF.

In its sample, this clone was seen once. The gene calls are TRBV12-3 or TRBV12-4 and TRBJ1-2, with D possibly TRBD1 on 6 matching bases. This CDR3 is 13 amino acids long. The germline V and J ends were trimmed by 5 bases and 7 bases, with 14 bases remaining between them. CDR3 DNA sequence: TGTGCCAGCAGTACCACAGGGTCTCCTGGCTACACCTTC. Translating it yields CASSTTGSPGYTF.

The chain combines TRBV4-3 with TRBJ1-4, with unresolved D. The germline V gene encodes CDR1 LGHNA and CDR2 YSLEER. Trimming left V 0 bases short and J 3 bases short, with 8 bases between. This CDR3 contains 15 residues. The DNA for the CDR3 is TGCGCCAGCAGCCAAGAGCGCCGATCTAATGAAAAACTGTTTTTT. The encoded protein is CASSQERRSNEKLFF.

This rearrangement joins TRBV7-9 to TRBJ2-7; 10 bases fit TRBD2. Unmatched junction bases numbered 9, after V lost 5 bases and J lost 2 bases. The CDR3 is 16 amino acids. Germline CDR1 SEHNR, CDR2 FQNEAQ (reference sequence). Written as DNA, the CDR3 is TGTGCCAGCAGCCAGCCTACTAGCGGGGATCCCTACGAGCAGTACTTC. Its translation is CASSQPTSGDPYEQYF. The complete variable domain, with remaining parts taken from reference TRBV7-9 and TRBJ2-7, reads DTGVSQNPRHKITKRGQNVTFRCDPISEHNRLYWYRQTLGQGPEFLTYFQNEAQLEKSRLLSDRFSAERPKGSFSTLEIQRTEQGDSAMYLCASSQPTSGDPYEQYFGPGTRLTVT.

This chain's CDR3 is CASSLLPRGEQFF. CDR3 DNA sequence: TGTGCCAGCAGCCTACTCCCTAGGGGTGAGCAGTTCTTC. The V and J genes are TRBV7-9 and TRBJ2-1, with D maybe TRBD1 (5 bases). The CDR3 contains 13 residues. Germline V gene lookup returns CDR1 SEHNR and CDR2 FQNEAQ (reference sequence). Trimming left V 5 bases short and J 9 bases short, with 14 bases between. The variable domain in full, with the rest retrieved from reference TRBV7-9 and TRBJ2-1, is DTGVSQNPRHKITKRGQNVTFRCDPISEHNRLYWYRQTLGQGPEFLTYFQNEAQLEKSRLLSDRFSAERPKGSFSTLEIQRTEQGDSAMYLCASSLLPRGEQFFGPGTRLTVL.

The chain combines TRBV5-1 with TRBJ1-2; weak D call: TRBD1 (5 bases). Germline CDR1 SGHRS, CDR2 YFSETQ. The V end lost 3 bases, the J end lost 3 bases, and 15 bases lay between the germline ends. The CDR3 consists of 15 residues. The CDR3 reads CASSSEGAGDYGYTF. CDR3 DNA: TGCGCCAGCAGCTCTGAAGGGGCGGGGGACTATGGCTACACCTTC.